The T cell receptor beta chain described here comes from a study of graft-versus-host responses after intestinal transplantation. Study at large: After anti-thymocyte globulin induction, recipients took tacrolimus and steroids for 2 to 3 years. Study-wide findings and caveats: The authors found GvH clones in recipient marrow, some appearing first in ileum or blood. Clonal ratios of graft-versus-host to host-versus-graft in allografts were high for patients exhibiting graft-donor T cell macrochimerism.

Details on this clone: Its antigen is as yet unknown.

Sequenced by immunoSEQ multiplex PCR; TCRdb stores in-frame clones only, minus some. The repertoire holds over 60,000 clones, with 80% to 95% as singletons. CDR3 length: 17 residues. Trimming cost V 4 bases and J 0 bases; bases outside gene matches: 7. The V gene's germline CDR1 is SQVTM and CDR2 ANQGSEA. The chain joins TRBV29-1 to TRBJ2-7; TRBD2 aligns across 15 bases. This sequence originates from a human patient who received an intestinal transplant, so some T cells may come from the graft donor. The sequences come from bone marrow, collected around 720 days after intestinal transplantation. In DNA, the CDR3 is TGCAGCGTTGTACAGGGGACTAGCGGGAGGTCCTCCTACGAGCAGTACTTC. It specifies CSVVQGTSGRSSYEQYF.